These T cell receptor beta chains were read from a single sample in a study of Ad26.COV2.S vaccination and SARS-CoV-2 variants. This table comes from immunoSEQ multiplex PCR, and its TCRdb copy is limited to in-frame clones, with some not included. The sample has 380,000 or so clones; 86% are singletons. The sample was peripheral blood, taken in a trial of Ad26.COV2.S vaccine versus placebo. The receptors were sampled from a person aged 18-60 years who received the Ad26.COV2.S COVID-19 vaccine or a placebo. Both conserved end residues are part of each CDR3. A D gene is named only where the DNA matches it firmly. Size is stated for part of the rows, as once, few or many counts, or as a class when the clone is expanded.

d_call: -; j_call: TRBJ2-2; clone_size: once; v_call: TRBV24-1; cdr3_aa: CATSDPGIKGAGELFF; cdr3_nt: TGTGCCACCAGTGATCCGGGGATTAAAGGGGCCGGGGAGCTGTTTTTT
d_call: TRBD1; j_call: TRBJ2-2; clone_size: -; v_call: TRBV2; cdr3_aa: CASSGTGANTGELFF; cdr3_nt: TGTGCCAGCAGTGGGACAGGGGCGAACACCGGGGAGCTGTTTTTT
d_call: -; j_call: TRBJ2-2; clone_size: -; v_call: TRBV7-3; cdr3_aa: CASSPGIVTGELFF; cdr3_nt: TGTGCCAGCAGCCCCGGGATAGTCACCGGGGAGCTGTTTTTT
d_call: -; j_call: TRBJ2-7; clone_size: once; v_call: TRBV12-3/TRBV12-4; cdr3_aa: CASSLEVYEQYF; cdr3_nt: TGTGCCAGCAGTTTAGAGGTCTACGAGCAGTACTTC
d_call: -; j_call: TRBJ2-6; clone_size: -; v_call: TRBV27; cdr3_aa: CASSLTGISGANVLTF; cdr3_nt: TGTGCCAGCAGTTTAACAGGGATCTCTGGGGCCAACGTCCTGACTTTC
d_call: -; j_call: TRBJ2-4; clone_size: -; v_call: TRBV7-2; cdr3_aa: CASSLDILAKNIQYF; cdr3_nt: TGTGCCAGCAGCTTAGATATTCTAGCCAAAAACATTCAGTACTTC
d_call: -; j_call: TRBJ2-1; clone_size: -; v_call: TRBV25-1; cdr3_aa: CASSYADNYNEQFF; cdr3_nt: TGTGCCAGCAGTTACGCGGACAACTACAATGAGCAGTTCTTC
d_call: -; j_call: TRBJ1-2; clone_size: -; v_call: TRBV2; cdr3_aa: CASIFGGGYGYTF; cdr3_nt: TGTGCCAGCATCTTTGGAGGGGGCTATGGCTACACCTTC
d_call: -; j_call: TRBJ1-3; clone_size: -; v_call: TRBV24-1; cdr3_aa: CATSPQTDCFGNTIYF; cdr3_nt: TGTGCCACCAGTCCTCAGACAGATTGTTTTGGAAACACCATATATTTT
d_call: -; j_call: TRBJ2-7; clone_size: -; v_call: TRBV27; cdr3_aa: CASSLDRRYEQYF; cdr3_nt: TGTGCCAGCAGTTTAGACAGGAGATACGAGCAGTACTTC
d_call: -; j_call: TRBJ2-7; clone_size: -; v_call: TRBV19; cdr3_aa: CASSKTIAETYVQYF; cdr3_nt: TGTGCCAGTAGTAAAACGATAGCAGAAACGTATGTGCAGTACTTC
d_call: -; j_call: TRBJ1-4; clone_size: -; v_call: TRBV5-4; cdr3_aa: CASSSLTGTPDSEKLFF; cdr3_nt: TGTGCCAGCAGCTCCTTAACCGGGACCCCGGATTCGGAAAAACTGTTTTTT
d_call: -; j_call: TRBJ2-4; clone_size: -; v_call: TRBV30; cdr3_aa: CAWSAQYLAKNIQYF; cdr3_nt: TGTGCCTGGAGTGCGCAGTACCTAGCCAAAAACATTCAGTACTTC
d_call: -; j_call: TRBJ1-2; clone_size: -; v_call: TRBV7-9; cdr3_aa: CASRNTLVRAGANYGYTF; cdr3_nt: TGTGCCAGCAGGAACACCCTTGTAAGGGCGGGGGCTAACTATGGCTACACCTTC
d_call: -; j_call: TRBJ2-3; clone_size: once; v_call: TRBV5-4; cdr3_aa: CASSLRVSPYTDTQYF; cdr3_nt: TGTGCCAGCAGCCTCAGGGTTTCTCCTTACACAGATACGCAGTATTTT
d_call: TRBD1; j_call: TRBJ2-1; clone_size: -; v_call: TRBV6-5; cdr3_aa: CASRSGQALYNEQFF; cdr3_nt: TGTGCCAGCAGAAGCGGACAGGCGCTCTACAATGAGCAGTTCTTC
d_call: TRBD1; j_call: TRBJ1-1; clone_size: -; v_call: TRBV5-1; cdr3_aa: CASKTDRGQNTEAFF; cdr3_nt: TGCGCCAGCAAAACTGACAGGGGACAGAACACTGAAGCTTTCTTT
d_call: -; j_call: TRBJ1-2; clone_size: -; v_call: TRBV10-3; cdr3_aa: CAISGGPSRGYTF; cdr3_nt: TGTGCCATCAGTGGCGGCCCCTCTAGAGGCTACACCTTC
d_call: -; j_call: TRBJ1-2; clone_size: -; v_call: TRBV6-1; cdr3_aa: CASSYPGINYGYTF; cdr3_nt: TGTGCCAGCAGTTATCCAGGGATAAACTATGGCTACACCTTC
d_call: -; j_call: TRBJ1-6; clone_size: -; v_call: TRBV7-2; cdr3_aa: CASSLGPNPDSPLHF; cdr3_nt: TGTGCCAGCAGCTTAGGTCCGAACCCGGATTCACCCCTCCACTTT
d_call: -; j_call: TRBJ2-1; clone_size: -; v_call: TRBV3-1/TRBV3-2; cdr3_aa: CASSRGQEQFF; cdr3_nt: TGTGCCAGCAGCCGCGGACAGGAGCAGTTCTTC
d_call: TRBD1; j_call: TRBJ2-5; clone_size: -; v_call: TRBV7-8; cdr3_aa: CASSPVGGQGVQETQYF; cdr3_nt: TGTGCCAGCAGCCCCGTCGGAGGACAGGGGGTTCAAGAGACCCAGTACTTC
d_call: TRBD1; j_call: TRBJ1-3; clone_size: -; v_call: TRBV4-2; cdr3_aa: CASSRDMTGGGNTIYF; cdr3_nt: TGTGCCAGCAGCCGCGATATGACAGGGGGCGGAAACACCATATATTTT
d_call: TRBD2; j_call: TRBJ2-1; clone_size: once; v_call: TRBV3-1/TRBV3-2; cdr3_aa: CASSQVAGGAYNEQFF; cdr3_nt: TGTGCCAGCAGCCAAGTAGCGGGGGGCGCATACAATGAGCAGTTCTTC
d_call: -; j_call: TRBJ1-5; clone_size: -; v_call: TRBV4-3; cdr3_aa: CASSQDAQGFSNQPQHF; cdr3_nt: TGCGCCAGCAGCCAAGATGCCCAGGGGTTCAGCAATCAGCCCCAGCATTTT
d_call: TRBD2; j_call: TRBJ2-2; clone_size: -; v_call: TRBV7-9; cdr3_aa: CASSQGTSGRTQDTGELFF; cdr3_nt: TGTGCCAGCAGCCAAGGGACTAGCGGGAGAACCCAGGACACCGGGGAGCTGTTTTTT
d_call: TRBD1; j_call: TRBJ2-1; clone_size: -; v_call: TRBV6-5; cdr3_aa: CASSYWGQGDEQFF; cdr3_nt: TGTGCCAGCAGTTACTGGGGTCAGGGGGATGAGCAGTTCTTC
d_call: -; j_call: TRBJ2-1; clone_size: -; v_call: TRBV11-3; cdr3_aa: CASSLIFGSYNEQFF; cdr3_nt: TGTGCCAGCAGCTTAATTTTCGGGTCCTACAATGAGCAGTTCTTC
d_call: TRBD2; j_call: TRBJ2-7; clone_size: few; v_call: TRBV7-2; cdr3_aa: CASSFSSGRYEQYF; cdr3_nt: TGTGCCAGCAGCTTTAGTAGCGGGAGGTACGAGCAGTACTTC
d_call: TRBD1; j_call: TRBJ1-2; clone_size: -; v_call: TRBV28; cdr3_aa: CASSYPPYRGRPLKSYTF; cdr3_nt: TGTGCCAGCAGTTATCCTCCTTACAGGGGACGCCCCCTCAAAAGCTACACCTTC
d_call: TRBD2; j_call: TRBJ2-3; clone_size: -; v_call: TRBV19; cdr3_aa: CASSRGLAGGADTQYF; cdr3_nt: TGTGCCAGTAGTCGGGGACTAGCGGGAGGGGCAGATACGCAGTATTTT
d_call: -; j_call: TRBJ1-1; clone_size: -; v_call: TRBV5-1; cdr3_aa: CASSPEPDMNTEAFF; cdr3_nt: TGCGCCAGCAGCCCAGAACCTGACATGAACACTGAAGCTTTCTTT
d_call: TRBD1; j_call: TRBJ1-1; clone_size: -; v_call: TRBV3-1/TRBV3-2; cdr3_aa: CASSPGGVAFF; cdr3_nt: TGTGCCAGCAGCCCAGGGGGGGTGGCTTTCTTT
d_call: TRBD1; j_call: TRBJ2-1; clone_size: -; v_call: TRBV5-1; cdr3_aa: CASDPGQGRDEQFF; cdr3_nt: TGCGCCAGCGATCCGGGACAGGGTCGGGATGAGCAGTTCTTC
d_call: TRBD1; j_call: TRBJ2-2; clone_size: -; v_call: TRBV19; cdr3_aa: CASNRDREKINTGELFF; cdr3_nt: TGTGCCAGTAACCGCGACAGGGAGAAAATCAACACCGGGGAGCTGTTTTTT
d_call: -; j_call: TRBJ2-1; clone_size: -; v_call: TRBV4-1; cdr3_aa: CASSQEASVLNEQFF; cdr3_nt: TGCGCCAGCAGCCAAGAGGCTAGCGTCCTCAATGAGCAGTTCTTC
d_call: TRBD1; j_call: TRBJ2-2; clone_size: -; v_call: TRBV5-8; cdr3_aa: CASSPGQRYTGELFF; cdr3_nt: TGTGCCAGCAGCCCGGGACAGAGGTACACCGGGGAGCTGTTTTTT
d_call: -; j_call: TRBJ2-1; clone_size: -; v_call: TRBV5-1; cdr3_aa: CASSPTAFNEQFF; cdr3_nt: TGCGCCAGCAGCCCCACTGCCTTCAATGAGCAGTTCTTC
d_call: TRBD1; j_call: TRBJ1-2; clone_size: -; v_call: TRBV6-5; cdr3_aa: CASRAGGFRGYTF; cdr3_nt: TGTGCCAGCAGGGCAGGGGGCTTTCGTGGCTACACCTTC
d_call: -; j_call: TRBJ2-7; clone_size: -; v_call: TRBV19; cdr3_aa: CASSDPDSTYEQYF; cdr3_nt: TGTGCCAGTAGTGATCCGGACAGCACCTACGAGCAGTACTTC
d_call: -; j_call: TRBJ1-1; clone_size: -; v_call: TRBV30; cdr3_aa: CAWSVLTLRKAFF; cdr3_nt: TGTGCCTGGAGTGTATTGACGTTACGCAAAGCTTTCTTT
d_call: -; j_call: TRBJ2-1; clone_size: -; v_call: TRBV12-2; cdr3_aa: CASRSYEQFF; cdr3_nt: TGTGCAAGTCGCAGCTATGAGCAGTTCTTC
d_call: TRBD1; j_call: TRBJ2-2; clone_size: -; v_call: TRBV24-1; cdr3_aa: CATSDSAGQVYGELFF; cdr3_nt: TGTGCCACCAGTGATTCGGCGGGACAGGTTTACGGGGAGCTGTTTTTT
d_call: -; j_call: TRBJ2-1; clone_size: -; v_call: TRBV7-2; cdr3_aa: CASSFRRLDEQFF; cdr3_nt: TGTGCCAGCAGCTTCAGACGACTAGACGAGCAGTTCTTC
d_call: -; j_call: TRBJ2-1; clone_size: -; v_call: TRBV7-6; cdr3_aa: CASSLADAGEQFF; cdr3_nt: TGTGCCAGCAGCTTAGCGGACGCCGGTGAGCAGTTCTTC
d_call: -; j_call: TRBJ2-7; clone_size: many; v_call: TRBV11-1; cdr3_aa: CASSSSLEQYF; cdr3_nt: TGTGCCAGCAGCTCCAGCCTCGAGCAGTACTTC
d_call: -; j_call: TRBJ1-1; clone_size: few; v_call: TRBV18; cdr3_aa: CASSPPEGFTEAFF; cdr3_nt: TGTGCCAGCTCACCACCGGAAGGATTCACTGAAGCTTTCTTT
d_call: TRBD1; j_call: TRBJ2-7; clone_size: -; v_call: TRBV29-1; cdr3_aa: CSATGQGAGGEQYF; cdr3_nt: TGCAGCGCCACCGGACAGGGGGCAGGGGGCGAGCAGTACTTC
d_call: -; j_call: TRBJ2-7; clone_size: -; v_call: TRBV4-3; cdr3_aa: CASSQEWTGAEQYF; cdr3_nt: TGCGCCAGCAGCCAAGAGTGGACTGGGGCGGAGCAGTACTTC
d_call: -; j_call: TRBJ2-1; clone_size: -; v_call: TRBV4-3; cdr3_aa: CASSQGGPGLSSSYNEQFF; cdr3_nt: TGCGCCAGCAGCCAAGGGGGTCCGGGACTCTCGAGCTCCTACAATGAGCAGTTCTTC
d_call: TRBD2; j_call: TRBJ2-7; clone_size: -; v_call: TRBV2; cdr3_aa: CASRDALAGGPSEQYF; cdr3_nt: TGTGCCAGCAGGGATGCCCTAGCGGGGGGGCCAAGTGAGCAGTACTTC
d_call: TRBD2; j_call: TRBJ2-7; clone_size: -; v_call: TRBV3-1/TRBV3-2; cdr3_aa: CASSPRSWGGPVTEQYF; cdr3_nt: TGTGCCAGCAGCCCCCGGTCGTGGGGAGGGCCAGTAACCGAGCAGTACTTC
d_call: TRBD1; j_call: TRBJ1-6; clone_size: few; v_call: TRBV6-6; cdr3_aa: CASKDREGSPLHF; cdr3_nt: TGTGCCAGCAAAGACAGGGAGGGTTCACCCCTCCACTTT
d_call: -; j_call: TRBJ2-6; clone_size: -; v_call: TRBV27; cdr3_aa: CASSGLQGKSSGANVLTF; cdr3_nt: TGTGCCAGCAGTGGATTACAGGGAAAGAGCTCTGGGGCCAACGTCCTGACTTTC
d_call: -; j_call: TRBJ1-1; clone_size: -; v_call: TRBV9; cdr3_aa: CASSVGGLPNTEAFF; cdr3_nt: TGTGCCAGCAGCGTAGGGGGACTTCCGAACACTGAAGCTTTCTTT
d_call: -; j_call: TRBJ2-7; clone_size: -; v_call: TRBV5-1; cdr3_aa: CASSLDQGGRDEQYF; cdr3_nt: TGCGCCAGCAGCTTGGATCAGGGGGGTAGGGACGAGCAGTACTTC
d_call: -; j_call: TRBJ2-6; clone_size: -; v_call: TRBV15; cdr3_aa: CATSSEGGGANVLTF; cdr3_nt: TGTGCCACCAGCAGTGAAGGGGGTGGGGCCAACGTCCTGACTTTC
d_call: -; j_call: TRBJ2-4; clone_size: -; v_call: TRBV7-9; cdr3_aa: CASSSRGGANIQYF; cdr3_nt: TGTGCCAGCAGCTCGAGAGGAGGGGCAAACATTCAGTACTTC
d_call: -; j_call: TRBJ2-1; clone_size: once; v_call: TRBV24-1; cdr3_aa: CATSGFSGRSRNEQFF; cdr3_nt: TGTGCCACCAGTGGATTCTCGGGACGAAGCCGAAATGAGCAGTTCTTC
d_call: -; j_call: TRBJ2-3; clone_size: -; v_call: TRBV19; cdr3_aa: CASREQGGTDTQYF; cdr3_nt: TGTGCCAGTAGGGAGCAGGGCGGCACAGATACGCAGTATTTT